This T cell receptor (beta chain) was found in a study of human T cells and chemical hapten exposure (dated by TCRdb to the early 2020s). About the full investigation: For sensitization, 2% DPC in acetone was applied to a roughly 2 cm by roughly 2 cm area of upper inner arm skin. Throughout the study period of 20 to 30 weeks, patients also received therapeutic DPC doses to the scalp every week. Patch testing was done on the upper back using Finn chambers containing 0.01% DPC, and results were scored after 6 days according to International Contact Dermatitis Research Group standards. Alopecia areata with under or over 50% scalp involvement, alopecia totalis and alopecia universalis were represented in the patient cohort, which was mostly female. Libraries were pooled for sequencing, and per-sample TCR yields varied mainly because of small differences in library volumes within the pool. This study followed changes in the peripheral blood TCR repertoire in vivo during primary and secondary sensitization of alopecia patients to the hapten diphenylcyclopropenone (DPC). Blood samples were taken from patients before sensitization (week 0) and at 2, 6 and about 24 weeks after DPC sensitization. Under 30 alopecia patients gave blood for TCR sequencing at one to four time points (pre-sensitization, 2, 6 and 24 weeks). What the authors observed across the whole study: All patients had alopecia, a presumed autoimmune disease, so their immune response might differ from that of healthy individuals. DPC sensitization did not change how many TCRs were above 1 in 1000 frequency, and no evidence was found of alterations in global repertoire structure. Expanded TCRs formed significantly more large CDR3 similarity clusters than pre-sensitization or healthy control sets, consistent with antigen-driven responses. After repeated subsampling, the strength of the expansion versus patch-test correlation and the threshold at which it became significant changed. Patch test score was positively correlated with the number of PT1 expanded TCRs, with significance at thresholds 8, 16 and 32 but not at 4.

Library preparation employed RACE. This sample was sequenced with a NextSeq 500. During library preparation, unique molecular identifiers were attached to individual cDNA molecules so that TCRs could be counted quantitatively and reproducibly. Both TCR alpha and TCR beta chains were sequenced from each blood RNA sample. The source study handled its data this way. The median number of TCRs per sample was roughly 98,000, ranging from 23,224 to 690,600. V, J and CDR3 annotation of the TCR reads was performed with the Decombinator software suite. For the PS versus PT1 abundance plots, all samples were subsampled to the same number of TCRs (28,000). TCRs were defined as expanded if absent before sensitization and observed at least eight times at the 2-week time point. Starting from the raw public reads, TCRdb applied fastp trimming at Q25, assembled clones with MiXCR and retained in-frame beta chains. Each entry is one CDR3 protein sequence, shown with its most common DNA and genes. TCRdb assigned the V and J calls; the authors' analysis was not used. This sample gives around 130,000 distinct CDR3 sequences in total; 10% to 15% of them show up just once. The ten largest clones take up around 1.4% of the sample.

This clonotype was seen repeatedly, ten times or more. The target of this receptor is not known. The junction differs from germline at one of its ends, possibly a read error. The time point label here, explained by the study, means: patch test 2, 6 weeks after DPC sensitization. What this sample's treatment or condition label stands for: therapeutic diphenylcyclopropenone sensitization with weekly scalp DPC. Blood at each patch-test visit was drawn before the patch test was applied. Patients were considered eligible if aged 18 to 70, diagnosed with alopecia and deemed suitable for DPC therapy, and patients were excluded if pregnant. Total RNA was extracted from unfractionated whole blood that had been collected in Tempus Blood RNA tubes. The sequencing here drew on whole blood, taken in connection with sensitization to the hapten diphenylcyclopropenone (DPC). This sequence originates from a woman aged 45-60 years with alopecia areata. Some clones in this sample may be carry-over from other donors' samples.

The DNA sequence is given as TGTGCCAGCAGCTACCCACAAGCGGGAGGGCCTTCGGTCTTC. Its product reads: CASSYPQAGGPSVF. The V and J genes are TRBV9 and TRBJ2-1; TRBD2 matches 10 bases in the middle. CDR1 and CDR2 are read off the germline V gene as SGDLS and YYNGEE. The CDR3 runs 14 amino acids, cysteine and phenylalanine included. Only CDR3 DNA remains: 42 bases, in frame from the first base.